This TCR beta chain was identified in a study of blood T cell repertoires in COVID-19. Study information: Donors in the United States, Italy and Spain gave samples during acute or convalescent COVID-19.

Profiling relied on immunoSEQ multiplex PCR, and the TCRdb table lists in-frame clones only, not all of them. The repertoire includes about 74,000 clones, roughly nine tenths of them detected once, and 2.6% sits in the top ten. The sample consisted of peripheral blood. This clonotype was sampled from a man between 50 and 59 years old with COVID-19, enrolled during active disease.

The CDR3 protein is CASSSGTWANNEQFF. For the CDR3, the DNA is TGTGCCAGCAGCTCCGGGACTTGGGCGAACAATGAGCAGTTCTTC. The gene calls are TRBV28 and TRBJ2-1; possible D gene TRBD2, 6 bases. This CDR3 is 15 amino acids long. The germline V gene has CDR1 MDHEN and CDR2 SYDVKM. V was pared by 6 bases and J by 5 bases, with 17 bases between.